These 29 T cell receptor beta chains were all obtained from the same sample, sequenced in a study of post-analysis software for immune sequencing data. Findings and limits, study-wide: The study found TRBV5-6, TRBV5-1 and TRBV20-1 among several TRBV segments more frequent in patients than controls.

No antigens are known for them. The TCR beta cDNA libraries contained unique molecular identifiers. TCRdb redid the calling of the PCR reads with MiXCR, one entry per CDR3 protein. The sample shows 750,000 to 950,000 distinct CDR3 sequences, about 50% of them seen only once. The specimen sequenced was blood. The receptor set was obtained from a girl aged 5-17 years with multiple sclerosis.

V is TRBV20-1 and J is TRBJ2-5; D is possibly TRBD2 (7 bases). There are 15 residues in the CDR3. Trimming shortened V by 3 bases and J by 1 base, and 15 bases separated the two germline ends. CDR1 is DFQATT and CDR2 is SNEGSKA in the germline V gene (reference sequence). DNA for the CDR3: TGCAGTGCTAGTCCTCGGGGGGCGCGCCAAGAGACCCAGTACTTC. Amino acid sequence: CSASPRGARQETQYF.

The chain uses TRBV2 and TRBJ2-3; 10 nucleotides align to TRBD2. Per germline, CDR1 SNHLY and CDR2 FYNNEI. This CDR3 spans 16 amino acids. V was clipped by 6 bases and J by 1 base; unmatched bases: 7. The DNA of the CDR3 is TGTGCCAGCAGCGGGGGACTAGCGATTGGCACAGATACGCAGTATTTT. This codes for CASSGGLAIGTDTQYF.

The chain is built from TRBV11-1 and TRBJ2-1; 8 nucleotides agree with TRBD2. This CDR3 is built from 17 residues. Germline V CDR1 and CDR2: SGHAT, FQDESV (reference sequence). The V gene end was trimmed by 0 bases and the J gene end by 3 bases; junction bases not matched to a gene: 7. The CDR3 sequence is CASSLARTSFNYNEQFF. The CDR3 DNA sequence: TGTGCCAGCAGCTTAGCTAGGACTAGCTTTAACTACAATGAGCAGTTCTTC. Filled out from reference TRBV11-1 and TRBJ2-1, the complete variable domain reads EAEVAQSPRYKITEKSQAVAFWCDPISGHATLYWYRQILGQGPELLVQFQDESVVDDSQLPKDRFSAERLKGVDSTLKIQPAELGDSAMYLCASSLARTSFNYNEQFFGPGTRLTVL.

The chain carries TRBV29-1 and TRBJ1-1; D is perhaps TRBD1 (6 bases). The germline V and J ends were trimmed by 7 bases and 1 base, with 13 bases remaining between them. CDR3 length: 13 residues. Germline V gives CDR1 SQVTM, CDR2 ANQGSEA. CDR3 sequence (DNA): TGCAGCGGGCACTCGGGACAGAACACTGAAGCTTTCTTT. Amino acid sequence: CSGHSGQNTEAFF.

The chain carries TRBV7-3 and TRBJ2-1; TRBD2 is a possible D gene (7 bases). Germline V gene data show CDR1 as SGHTA and CDR2 as FQGTGA. CDR3 length equals 11 residues. V lost 8 bases and J lost 10, with 12 bases in between. The CDR3 region has the DNA TGTGCCAGCCGCGGGGGCAAAGAGCAGTTCTTC. Translating gives CASRGGKEQFF.

This clonotype was picked up a small number of times. The chain joins TRBV27 to TRBJ2-7, with D uncertain. The CDR3 sequence is 13 residues long. Trimming removed 4 bases at V and 1 base at J, with 8 bases between. The germline V gene encodes CDR1 MNHEY and CDR2 SMNVEV (reference sequence). The chain's CDR3 is CASSWQISYEQYF. CDR3 DNA sequence: TGTGCCAGCAGTTGGCAGATTTCCTACGAGCAGTACTTC.

J is TRBJ2-1 and V is TRBV5-5, with TRBD1 as a possible D gene (5 bases). CDR1 and CDR2 from the germline V gene are SGHKS and YYEKEE (reference sequence). The CDR3 is 15 amino acids. V lost 0 bases, J lost 2 bases, and 9 bases lay in between. CDR3 in amino acids: CASSLGTPTYNEQFF. The DNA for the CDR3 is TGTGCCAGCAGCTTGGGGACACCCACCTACAATGAGCAGTTCTTC.

CDR3 in DNA: TGTGCCAGCAGCGAGGCAGGTTACACAGATACGCAGTATTTT. Protein sequence: CASSEAGYTDTQYF. The chain couples TRBV7-9 to TRBJ2-3; no firm D call. The CDR3 has 14 amino acids. Trimming pared 5 bases from V and 2 bases from J, leaving 11 bases between. The germline V gene has CDR1 SEHNR and CDR2 FQNEAQ (reference sequence).

Only a few counts were recorded for this clonotype. The rearrangement joins TRBV5-6 to TRBJ2-5; D gene unclear. This CDR3 has 16 amino acids. Germline V CDR1 and CDR2: SGHDT, YYEEEE. Trimming cost V 5 bases and J 5 bases, with 22 bases left between them. CDR3 DNA sequence: TGTGCCAGCAGGCTGACAAACAGCGAGGAGAGGGAGACCCAGTACTTC. Translated, it gives CASRLTNSEERETQYF.

The rearrangement links TRBV18 to TRBJ2-3; TRBD2 might be the D (6 bases). Germline CDR1 KGHSH, CDR2 LQKENI. The CDR3 loop spans 16 amino acids. Trimming left V 6 bases short and J 0 bases short, with 16 bases between. DNA for the CDR3: TGTGCCAGCTCTAGTTATGGGAGGACTAGCACAGATACGCAGTATTTT. Amino acids: CASSSYGRTSTDTQYF. The whole variable domain, filled in from reference TRBV18 and TRBJ2-3, reads NAGVMQNPRHLVRRRGQEARLRCSPMKGHSHVYWYRQLPEEGLKFMVYLQKENIIDESGMPKERFSAEFPKEGPSILRIQQVVRGDSAAYFCASSSYGRTSTDTQYFGPGTRLTVL.

The J gene is TRBJ2-7, the V gene TRBV12-3 or TRBV12-4; tentatively, D is TRBD1 or TRBD2 (5 bases each). The CDR3 totals 15 residues. The germline V and J ends were trimmed by 8 bases and 0 bases, with 17 bases remaining between them. CDR3 DNA sequence: TGTGCCAGCTGGGGGATGGGGTCTAGCTCCTACGAGCAGTACTTC. It codes for CASWGMGSSSYEQYF.

The chain couples TRBV6-4 to TRBJ2-7; D not resolved. Deletions cut 0 bases from V and 5 bases from J, with 8 bases between. Germline values: CDR1 MRHNA, CDR2 SNTAGT. CDR3 length: 13 amino acids. CDR3 region: CASSDSEAHEQYF. The CDR3, as DNA: TGTGCCAGCAGTGACTCAGAAGCTCACGAGCAGTACTTC.

The chain links TRBV7-9 to TRBJ2-3; tentatively, D is TRBD1 or TRBD2 (6 bases each). Per germline, CDR1 SEHNR and CDR2 FQNEAQ (reference sequence). This CDR3 is built from 17 residues. Trimming took off 5 bases at V and 0 bases at J, with 18 bases between the two ends. The CDR3 is CASSPSPGASSTDTQYF. In nucleotides, the CDR3 is TGTGCCAGCAGCCCGTCCCCGGGGGCCTCTAGCACAGATACGCAGTATTTT. The variable domain in full, completed from reference TRBV7-9 and TRBJ2-3, reads DTGVSQNPRHKITKRGQNVTFRCDPISEHNRLYWYRQTLGQGPEFLTYFQNEAQLEKSRLLSDRFSAERPKGSFSTLEIQRTEQGDSAMYLCASSPSPGASSTDTQYFGPGTRLTVL.

J is TRBJ1-1 and V is TRBV29-1, with D unclear. The CDR3 sequence is 14 residues long. Trimming removed 2 bases at V and 1 base at J, with 11 bases between. CDR1 and CDR2 (germline): SQVTM, ANQGSEA. CDR3 residues: CSVEIWSGNTEAFF. Written as DNA, the CDR3 is TGCAGCGTTGAAATATGGTCTGGGAACACTGAAGCTTTCTTT.

This CDR3 reads CSARAGTNYGYTF. The CDR3 nucleotides are TGCAGTGCTAGAGCCGGGACTAACTATGGCTACACCTTC. This chain uses TRBV20-1 with TRBJ1-2; unclear D gene. The CDR3 covers 13 residues. Trimming took off 1 base at V and 0 bases at J, with 6 bases between the two ends. The germline V gene has CDR1 DFQATT and CDR2 SNEGSKA (reference sequence).

This clonotype was seen a few times. CDR3 in DNA: TGTGCCAGCAGTACTAGCGGGGGGGCTGTAATCGAGCAGTACTTC. This codes for CASSTSGGAVIEQYF. This chain uses TRBV12-3 or TRBV12-4 with TRBJ2-4; 13 bases align to TRBD2. The end of the DNA is better explained by TRBJ2-7, so the J call may be wrong. The CDR3 is 15 amino acids.

This sequence joins TRBV9 and TRBJ2-1, with 9 bases identical to TRBD1. J was trimmed by 4 bases and V by 3 bases; bases with no gene match: 5. Germline V gives CDR1 SGDLS, CDR2 YYNGEE. The CDR3 runs 15 residues. The CDR3 bases are TGTGCCAGCAGCGCCGGGACAGGGACATACAATGAGCAGTTCTTC. It codes for CASSAGTGTYNEQFF.

The V gene is TRBV5-1, the J gene TRBJ2-5; D ambiguous. The closer fit of TRBJ2-7 to the DNA end suggests the J call may be wrong. Looked up from germline, CDR1 is SGHRS and CDR2 is YFSETQ. This CDR3 has 16 residues. In DNA form, the CDR3 reads TGCGCCAGCAGCTTGCGGCCCGTTACAGAAACCTACGAGCAGTACTTC. Amino acids: CASSLRPVTETYEQYF.

The gene calls are TRBV6-2 or TRBV6-3 and TRBJ2-1, with D possibly being TRBD2 (5 bases). Between the trimmed V and J ends, which lost 0 bases and 0 bases, there was a span of 9 bases. This CDR3 is built from 16 residues. Germline CDR1 reads MNHEY; CDR2 reads SVGEGT. The CDR3 loop reads CASSYSGGYSYNEQFF. For the CDR3, the DNA is TGTGCCAGCAGTTACTCTGGAGGATACTCCTACAATGAGCAGTTCTTC.

The chain employs TRBV24-1 and TRBJ1-2; weak D call: TRBD1 (6 bases). The V gene's germline CDR1 is KGHDR and CDR2 SFDVKD. Trimming took off 4 bases at V and 8 bases at J, with 22 bases between the two ends. The CDR3 length is 16 residues. The CDR3 coding sequence is TGTGCCACCAGTGACCCCTGGACCTCTTCCAGGGGCGGCTACACCTTC. Translated, it gives CATSDPWTSSRGGYTF.

The sample holds a few counts of this clonotype. J is TRBJ2-3 and V is TRBV4-2; TRBD2 matches 16 bases. This CDR3 spans 17 amino acids. Trimming at V came to 3 bases and at J to 2 bases, leaving 2 bases not matched to a gene. Germline CDR1 is LGHNA and CDR2 is YNFKEQ. The CDR3 nucleotides are TGTGCCAGCAGCCAGGGACTAGCGGGAGGGCACACAGATACGCAGTATTTT. Its protein product is CASSQGLAGGHTDTQYF.

V gene TRBV5-1 combines with J gene TRBJ2-5, with 10 positions matching TRBD1. With the DNA end fitting TRBJ2-7 better, the J assignment may be wrong. The CDR3 loop spans 15 amino acids. Germline V lookup: CDR1 SGHRS, CDR2 YFSETQ. CDR3 sequence: CASRPGTGDYYEQYF. The DNA for the CDR3 is TGCGCCAGCAGGCCCGGGACAGGGGACTACTACGAGCAGTACTTC.

This clonotype has just one count. The rearrangement links TRBV7-3 to TRBJ1-1; weak D call: TRBD1 (6 bases). The V and J ends lost 3 bases and 5 bases respectively, with 10 bases between them. Germline lookup yields CDR1 SGHTA and CDR2 FQGTGA. The CDR3 is made up of 13 amino acids. CDR3 sequence (DNA): TGTGCCAGCAGCTTCACAGGGTCGACTGAAGCTTTCTTT. Translating it yields CASSFTGSTEAFF.

The chain links TRBV29-1 to TRBJ2-5, with D perhaps TRBD1 or TRBD2 (5 bases each). There are 13 residues in the CDR3. CDR1 is SQVTM, CDR2 ANQGSEA, per germline. V was clipped by 4 bases and J by 3 bases, with 12 bases between them. Here the CDR3 reads CSVGDRGEETQYF. The CDR3 bases are TGCAGCGTTGGGGACCGGGGCGAAGAGACCCAGTACTTC.

This chain links TRBV20-1 with TRBJ1-2; unclear D gene. The germline CDR1 and CDR2 sequences are DFQATT and SNEGSKA (reference sequence). This CDR3 is 12 amino acids long. V lost 0 bases and J 8 bases, leaving 10 bases between the germline ends. CDR3 DNA sequence: TGCAGTGCTAGAGATAAACTCTGGGGCTACACCTTC. This codes for CSARDKLWGYTF.

The CDR3 protein is CASSLGTSWADTQYF. The CDR3 DNA follows: TGCGCCAGCAGCTTGGGGACTAGCTGGGCAGATACGCAGTATTTT. The V gene is TRBV5-1, the J gene TRBJ2-3; TRBD2 matches at 8 bases. Germline assignment: CDR1 SGHRS and CDR2 YFSETQ. The CDR3 is 15 residues long. Trimming removed 0 bases from V and 4 bases from J; junction bases left unmatched: 4.

The V and J genes are TRBV4-1 and TRBJ2-7; no definite D call. The CDR3 has 15 amino acids. V shed 4 bases and J shed 9 bases, with 22 bases lying between them. Germline V gene data show CDR1 as MGHRA and CDR2 as YSYEKL. CDR3 in amino acids: CASSPSADRALGQYF. CDR3 nucleotide sequence: TGCGCCAGCAGCCCCTCCGCGGACCGAGCCTTGGGGCAGTACTTC.

The chain has TRBV12-3 or TRBV12-4 and TRBJ2-4, with D perhaps TRBD2 (6 bases). CDR3 length equals 16 residues. Trimming pared 3 bases from V and 3 bases from J, leaving 15 bases between. DNA for the CDR3: TGTGCCAGCAGTTTTGCGGGGAGCGGCCACAAAAACATTCAGTACTTC. It translates to CASSFAGSGHKNIQYF.

The chain is built from TRBV20-1 and TRBJ2-3; D might be TRBD2 (6 bases). The CDR3 extends over 15 amino acids. Germline values: CDR1 DFQATT, CDR2 SNEGSKA (reference sequence). V shed 5 bases and J shed 2 bases, with 17 bases lying between them. The CDR3 DNA reads TGCAGTGCTGAGACCGGGACTTCAATCACAGATACGCAGTATTTT. Translation: CSAETGTSITDTQYF.